A selection of T cell receptor beta chains follows, all from one sample in a study of blood T cell repertoires in COVID-19. Produced via immunoSEQ multiplex PCR; TCRdb's table is partial and in-frame only. The table includes some 270,000 clones, approximately 85% detected once. The specimen sequenced was PBMCs or T cells enriched from blood (not recorded which). These TCRs come from a woman in her forties or fifties who had been exposed to COVID-19. Both conserved end residues are part of each CDR3. Each record gives: V gene, clone size, J gene, D gene, CDR3 DNA, CDR3 protein. The D gene is left open where the match is weak. Rows give clone size only sometimes, using once, few, many, or a class for an expanded clone.

v_call: TRBV9
clone_size: .
j_call: TRBJ1-1
d_call: .
cdr3_nt: TGTGCCAGCAGGGGGCAGGGAAGATCAGAAGCTTTCTTT
cdr3_aa: CASRGQGRSEAFF

v_call: TRBV9
clone_size: .
j_call: TRBJ1-3
d_call: .
cdr3_nt: TGTGCCAGCAGCCAAGGACAGGGAAACACCATATATTTT
cdr3_aa: CASSQGQGNTIYF

v_call: TRBV3-1/TRBV3-2
clone_size: .
j_call: TRBJ1-2
d_call: .
cdr3_nt: TGTGCCAGCAGCCTTAACACAGGGAAAGGCTACACCTTC
cdr3_aa: CASSLNTGKGYTF

v_call: TRBV15
clone_size: .
j_call: TRBJ2-1
d_call: TRBD2
cdr3_nt: TGTGCCACCAGCAGAGACGTACTAGCGGGGGCCTACAATGAGCAGTTCTTC
cdr3_aa: CATSRDVLAGAYNEQFF

v_call: TRBV19
clone_size: .
j_call: TRBJ2-7
d_call: .
cdr3_nt: TGTGCCAGTAGTATGACCCGGGATTCGTACGAGCAGTACTTC
cdr3_aa: CASSMTRDSYEQYF

v_call: TRBV10-3
clone_size: .
j_call: TRBJ1-2
d_call: TRBD1
cdr3_nt: TGTGCCATCAGTGAAAGGGACAGACCCAACTATGGCTACACCTTC
cdr3_aa: CAISERDRPNYGYTF

v_call: TRBV5-4
clone_size: .
j_call: TRBJ1-6
d_call: .
cdr3_nt: TGTGCCAGCAGCTCAAACCCAGGTTCACCCCTCCACTTT
cdr3_aa: CASSSNPGSPLHF

v_call: TRBV5-8
clone_size: .
j_call: TRBJ2-2
d_call: TRBD2
cdr3_nt: TGTGCCAGCAGCTTGGGGGTCTTAGCGGGAGTCACCGGGGAGCTGTTTTTT
cdr3_aa: CASSLGVLAGVTGELFF

v_call: TRBV12-3/TRBV12-4
clone_size: .
j_call: TRBJ1-3
d_call: TRBD1
cdr3_nt: TGTGCCAGCGCCTCACAGGGGGCCATATATTTT
cdr3_aa: CASASQGAIYF

v_call: TRBV19
clone_size: .
j_call: TRBJ2-2
d_call: .
cdr3_nt: TGTGCCAGTGACAGGAACACCGGGGAGCTGTTTTTT
cdr3_aa: CASDRNTGELFF

v_call: TRBV13
clone_size: .
j_call: TRBJ1-3
d_call: .
cdr3_nt: TGTGCCAGCAGCTCCGCCCTATCGTCTGGAAACACCATATATTTT
cdr3_aa: CASSSALSSGNTIYF

v_call: TRBV3-1/TRBV3-2
clone_size: few
j_call: TRBJ1-5
d_call: .
cdr3_nt: TGTGCCAGCAGCCAAGAATCGGGGGGCAATCAGCCCCAGCATTTT
cdr3_aa: CASSQESGGNQPQHF

v_call: TRBV12-5
clone_size: .
j_call: TRBJ1-3
d_call: TRBD1
cdr3_nt: TGTGCTAGTGGTTTGGCCGAGGGACAGGGGAACACCATATATTTT
cdr3_aa: CASGLAEGQGNTIYF

v_call: TRBV2
clone_size: .
j_call: TRBJ2-2
d_call: .
cdr3_nt: TGTGCCAGCAGTGTAGACAGGTCAAACACCGGGGAGCTGTTTTTT
cdr3_aa: CASSVDRSNTGELFF

v_call: TRBV4-3
clone_size: once
j_call: TRBJ1-6
d_call: .
cdr3_nt: TGCGCCAGCAGCCCCTCACGAGCTCCCTCTAGAAATTCACCCCTCCACTTT
cdr3_aa: CASSPSRAPSRNSPLHF

v_call: TRBV19
clone_size: .
j_call: TRBJ1-5
d_call: TRBD1
cdr3_nt: TGTGCCAGTAGTCAAGGACAGGGTGGTCAGCCCCAGCATTTT
cdr3_aa: CASSQGQGGQPQHF

v_call: TRBV7-2
clone_size: .
j_call: TRBJ2-2
d_call: .
cdr3_nt: TGTGCCAGCAGCTTAAGGGCGCCTCGGGATACCGGGGAGCTGTTTTTT
cdr3_aa: CASSLRAPRDTGELFF

v_call: TRBV3-1/TRBV3-2
clone_size: .
j_call: TRBJ1-5
d_call: .
cdr3_nt: TGTGCCAGCAGCCAAGGGGGAGGAGACAATCAGCCCCAGCATTTT
cdr3_aa: CASSQGGGDNQPQHF

v_call: TRBV10-3
clone_size: .
j_call: TRBJ2-7
d_call: .
cdr3_nt: TGTGCCACCAGGGGGGGTAGGTCCTACGAGCAGTACTTC
cdr3_aa: CATRGGRSYEQYF

v_call: TRBV11-2
clone_size: .
j_call: TRBJ2-7
d_call: TRBD1
cdr3_nt: TGTGCCAGCACCATCTTAGTACCGGGACAGGGTTTCTACGAGCAGTACTTC
cdr3_aa: CASTILVPGQGFYEQYF

v_call: TRBV7-2
clone_size: .
j_call: TRBJ1-2
d_call: TRBD1
cdr3_nt: TGTGCCAGCAGCTTATACAGGGGGCAAGGCTACACCTTC
cdr3_aa: CASSLYRGQGYTF

v_call: TRBV12-3/TRBV12-4
clone_size: .
j_call: TRBJ1-1
d_call: .
cdr3_nt: TGTGCCAGCAGTTTAGTATACAGTGAAGCTTTCTTT
cdr3_aa: CASSLVYSEAFF

v_call: TRBV19
clone_size: .
j_call: TRBJ1-5
d_call: TRBD1
cdr3_nt: TGTGCCAGTAGGGTACAGGGGACTAGCAATCAGCCCCAGCATTTT
cdr3_aa: CASRVQGTSNQPQHF